This T cell receptor (beta chain) was observed in a study of shared clonotypes between healthy human individuals. An even split of each subset's genomic DNA across several immunoSEQ plates was performed. Unsorted PBMC contributed 250 to 300 ng DNA, tens of thousands of T cell genomes, to each replicate PCR. The data were produced by immunoSEQ multiplex PCR, yet TCRdb's version contains in-frame clones alone and is incomplete. The sample holds about 470,000 clones; around 79% are singletons and the top ten take approximately 13%. About 90 million PBMCs per unsorted sample were used for genomic DNA. The V and J ends lost 6 bases and 1 base, in that order; junction bases with no gene match: 8. The CDR3 spans 16 residues.

J is TRBJ2-4 and V is TRBV6-7, with 8 bases matching TRBD1. TRBV6-7 is an open reading frame whose function is uncertain. The source material was PBMCs. The origin of this receptor is a woman aged 40 to 49 in good health. Some clones in this sample may be carry-over from other donors' samples. This CDR3 reads CASSKDRVVAKNIQYF. The CDR3 DNA reads TGTGCCAGCAGCAAGGACAGGGTGGTGGCCAAAAACATTCAGTACTTC.